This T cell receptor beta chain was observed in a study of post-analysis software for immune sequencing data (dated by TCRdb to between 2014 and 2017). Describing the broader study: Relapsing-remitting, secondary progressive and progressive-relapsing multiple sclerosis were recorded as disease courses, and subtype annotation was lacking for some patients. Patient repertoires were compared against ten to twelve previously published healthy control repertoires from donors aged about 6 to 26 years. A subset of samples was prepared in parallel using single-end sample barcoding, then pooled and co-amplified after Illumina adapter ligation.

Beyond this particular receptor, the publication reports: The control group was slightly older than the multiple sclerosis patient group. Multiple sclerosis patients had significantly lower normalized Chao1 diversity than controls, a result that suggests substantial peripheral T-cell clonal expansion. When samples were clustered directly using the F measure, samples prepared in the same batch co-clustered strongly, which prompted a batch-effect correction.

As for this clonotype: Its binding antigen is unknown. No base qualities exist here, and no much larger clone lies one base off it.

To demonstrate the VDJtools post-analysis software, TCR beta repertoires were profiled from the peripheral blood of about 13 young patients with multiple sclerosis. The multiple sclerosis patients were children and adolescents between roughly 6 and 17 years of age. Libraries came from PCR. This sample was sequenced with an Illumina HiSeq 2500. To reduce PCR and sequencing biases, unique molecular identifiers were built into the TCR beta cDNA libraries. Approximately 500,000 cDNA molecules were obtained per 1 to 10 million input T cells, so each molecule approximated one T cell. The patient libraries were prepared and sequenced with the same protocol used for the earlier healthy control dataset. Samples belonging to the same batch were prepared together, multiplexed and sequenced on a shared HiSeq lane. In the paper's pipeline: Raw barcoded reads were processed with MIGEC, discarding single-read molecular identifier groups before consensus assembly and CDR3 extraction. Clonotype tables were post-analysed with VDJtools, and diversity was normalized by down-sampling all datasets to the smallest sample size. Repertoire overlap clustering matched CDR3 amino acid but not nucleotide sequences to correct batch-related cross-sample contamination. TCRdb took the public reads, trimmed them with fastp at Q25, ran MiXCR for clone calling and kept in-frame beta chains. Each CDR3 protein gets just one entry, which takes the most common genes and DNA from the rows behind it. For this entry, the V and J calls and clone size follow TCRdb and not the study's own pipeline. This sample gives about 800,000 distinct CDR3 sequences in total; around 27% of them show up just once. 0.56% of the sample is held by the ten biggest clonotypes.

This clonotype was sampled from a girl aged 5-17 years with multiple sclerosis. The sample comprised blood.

The nucleotide sequence reads TGCGCCAGCAGCCAAGAGTCTGGGACGGCAGGGGGCTTTGGTACAGATACGCAGTATTTT. This gives the protein CASSQESGTAGGFGTDTQYF. The receptor chain draws on TRBV4-1 and TRBJ2-3; TRBD1 fits 8 bases in the junction. Looking up the germline V gene yields CDR1 MGHRA and CDR2 YSYEKL. Inclusive of the bounding cysteine and phenylalanine, the CDR3 is 20 residues long. The entry retains the CDR3 DNA only, 60 bases that are in frame from base 1. Here V drops 0 bases and J drops 3 bases, and the junction holds 17 bases not matched to any gene.